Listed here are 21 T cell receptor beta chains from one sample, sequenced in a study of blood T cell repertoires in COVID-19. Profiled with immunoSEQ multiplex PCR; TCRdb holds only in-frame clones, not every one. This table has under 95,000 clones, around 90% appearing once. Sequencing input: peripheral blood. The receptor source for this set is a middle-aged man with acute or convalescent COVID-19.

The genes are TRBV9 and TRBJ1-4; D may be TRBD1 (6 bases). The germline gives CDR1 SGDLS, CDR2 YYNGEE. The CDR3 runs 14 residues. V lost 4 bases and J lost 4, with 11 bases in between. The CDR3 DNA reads TGTGCCAGCAGCCGAGGACAGATTAATGAAAAACTGTTTTTT. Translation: CASSRGQINEKLFF.

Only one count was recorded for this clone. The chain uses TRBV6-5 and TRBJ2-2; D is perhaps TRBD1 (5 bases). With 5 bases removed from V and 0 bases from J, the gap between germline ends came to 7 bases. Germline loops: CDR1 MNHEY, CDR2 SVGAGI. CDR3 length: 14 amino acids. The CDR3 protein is CASSPDTNTGELFF. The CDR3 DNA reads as TGTGCCAGCAGTCCGGACACGAACACCGGGGAGCTGTTTTTT.

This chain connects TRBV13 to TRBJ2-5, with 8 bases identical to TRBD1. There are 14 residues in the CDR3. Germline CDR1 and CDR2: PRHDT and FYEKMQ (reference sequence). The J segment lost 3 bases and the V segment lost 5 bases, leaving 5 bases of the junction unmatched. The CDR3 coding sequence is TGTGCCAGCAGCCGTCAGGGGGCTGAAGAGACCCAGTACTTC. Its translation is CASSRQGAEETQYF.

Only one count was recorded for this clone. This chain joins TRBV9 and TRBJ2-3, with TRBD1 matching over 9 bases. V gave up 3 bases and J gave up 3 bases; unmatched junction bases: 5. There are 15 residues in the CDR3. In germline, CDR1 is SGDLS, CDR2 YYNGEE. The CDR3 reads CASSARQGVTDTQYF. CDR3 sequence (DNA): TGTGCCAGCAGCGCCAGACAGGGGGTGACAGATACGCAGTATTTT.

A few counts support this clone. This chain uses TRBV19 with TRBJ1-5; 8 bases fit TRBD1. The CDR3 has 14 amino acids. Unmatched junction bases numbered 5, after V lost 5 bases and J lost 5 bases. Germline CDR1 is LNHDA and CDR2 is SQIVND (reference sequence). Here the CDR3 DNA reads TGTGCCAGTAGTCTTGGACAGGGAGATCAGCCCCAGCATTTT. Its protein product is CASSLGQGDQPQHF.

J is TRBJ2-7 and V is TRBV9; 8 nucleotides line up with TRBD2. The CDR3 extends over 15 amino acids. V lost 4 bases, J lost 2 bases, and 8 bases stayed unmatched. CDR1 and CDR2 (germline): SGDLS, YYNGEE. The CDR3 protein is CASSPGGRRPYEQYF. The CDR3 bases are TGTGCCAGCAGCCCGGGGGGGAGGCGCCCCTACGAGCAGTACTTC.

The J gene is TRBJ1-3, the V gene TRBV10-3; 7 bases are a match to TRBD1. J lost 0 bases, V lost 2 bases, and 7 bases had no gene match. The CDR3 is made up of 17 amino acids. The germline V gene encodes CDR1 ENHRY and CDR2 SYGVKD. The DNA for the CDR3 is TGTGCCATCAGTGAGCCGGGACAGAGTTTCTCTGGAAACACCATATATTTT. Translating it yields CAISEPGQSFSGNTIYF.

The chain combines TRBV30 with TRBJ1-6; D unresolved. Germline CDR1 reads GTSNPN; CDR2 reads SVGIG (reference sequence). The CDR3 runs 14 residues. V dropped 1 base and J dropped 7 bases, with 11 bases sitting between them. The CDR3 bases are TGTGCCTGGAGTGAGGAGAGGGTCAATTCACCCCTCCACTTT. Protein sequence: CAWSEERVNSPLHF.

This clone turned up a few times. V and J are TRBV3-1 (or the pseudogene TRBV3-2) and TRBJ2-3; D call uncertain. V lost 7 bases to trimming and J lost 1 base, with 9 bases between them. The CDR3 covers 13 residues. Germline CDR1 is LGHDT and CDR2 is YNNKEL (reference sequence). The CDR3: CASNSWGTDTQYF. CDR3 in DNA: TGTGCCAGCAATAGCTGGGGCACAGATACGCAGTATTTT.

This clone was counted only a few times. Here the CDR3 reads CAWSGDRFNEQYF. The CDR3 DNA reads TGTGCCTGGAGTGGGGACAGGTTCAACGAGCAGTACTTC. The J gene is TRBJ2-7, the V gene TRBV30; TRBD1 matches at 8 bases. The CDR3 sequence is 13 residues long. Losses at the gene ends were 1 base for V and 5 bases for J; bases not matched to a gene: 4. Germline values: CDR1 GTSNPN, CDR2 SVGIG (reference sequence).

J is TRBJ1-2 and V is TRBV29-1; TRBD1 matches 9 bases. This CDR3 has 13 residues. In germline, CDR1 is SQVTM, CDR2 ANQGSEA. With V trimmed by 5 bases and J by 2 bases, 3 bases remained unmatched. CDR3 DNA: TGCAGCGTTACAGGGGGCACCAACTATGGCTACACCTTC. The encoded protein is CSVTGGTNYGYTF. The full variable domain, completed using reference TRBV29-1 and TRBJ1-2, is SAVISQKPSRDICQRGTSLTIQCQVDSQVTMMFWYRQQPGQSLTLIATANQGSEATYESGFVIDKFPISRPNLTFSTLTVSNMSPEDSSIYLCSVTGGTNYGYTFGSGTRLTVV.

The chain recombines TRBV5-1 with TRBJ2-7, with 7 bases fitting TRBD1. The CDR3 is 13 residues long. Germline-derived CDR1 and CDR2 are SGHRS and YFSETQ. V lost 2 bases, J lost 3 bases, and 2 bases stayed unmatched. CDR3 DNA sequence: TGCGCCAGCAGCTTTGGGACAGACTACGAGCAGTACTTC. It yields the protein CASSFGTDYEQYF.

Here the CDR3 reads CASSYSGTSRNEQFF. Here the CDR3 DNA reads TGTGCCAGCAGTTACTCCGGGACTAGCCGCAATGAGCAGTTCTTC. The V call is TRBV6-5, the J call TRBJ2-1; TRBD2 aligns across 9 bases. V was clipped by 0 bases and J by 6 bases; unmatched bases: 3. The V gene's germline CDR1 is MNHEY and CDR2 SVGAGI. The CDR3 is made up of 15 amino acids.

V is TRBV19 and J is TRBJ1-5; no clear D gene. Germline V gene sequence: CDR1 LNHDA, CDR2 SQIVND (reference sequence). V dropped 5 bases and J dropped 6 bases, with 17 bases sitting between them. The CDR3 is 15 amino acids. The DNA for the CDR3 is TGTGCCAGTAGTCGAGCCGTCCCCGGGGTTCAGCCCCAGCATTTT. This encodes CASSRAVPGVQPQHF.

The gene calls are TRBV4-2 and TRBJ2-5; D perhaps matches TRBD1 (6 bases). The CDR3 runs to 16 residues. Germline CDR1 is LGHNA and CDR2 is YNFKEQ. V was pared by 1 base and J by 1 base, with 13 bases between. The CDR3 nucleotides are TGTGCCAGCAGCCAAGCCATACAGGGTATCCAAGAGACCCAGTACTTC. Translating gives CASSQAIQGIQETQYF.

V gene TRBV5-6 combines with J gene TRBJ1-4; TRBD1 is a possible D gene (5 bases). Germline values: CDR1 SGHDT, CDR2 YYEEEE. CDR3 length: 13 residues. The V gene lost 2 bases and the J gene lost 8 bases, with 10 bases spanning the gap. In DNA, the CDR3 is TGTGCCAGCAGCTTACAAGGGGTGGAAAAACTGTTTTTT. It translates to CASSLQGVEKLFF. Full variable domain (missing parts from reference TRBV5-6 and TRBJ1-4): DAGVTQSPTHLIKTRGQQVTLRCSPKSGHDTVSWYQQALGQGPQFIFQYYEEEERQRGNFPDRFSGHQFPNYSSELNVNALLLGDSALYLCASSLQGVEKLFFGSGTQLSVL.

This CDR3 reads CASSLEGAYGYTF. CDR3 coding DNA: TGTGCCAGCAGTTTAGAGGGGGCATATGGCTACACCTTC. The chain employs TRBV12-3 or TRBV12-4 and TRBJ1-2, with 7 bases that match TRBD1. V lost 1 base to trimming and J lost 5 bases; unmatched junction nucleotides: 1. The CDR3 spans 13 residues.

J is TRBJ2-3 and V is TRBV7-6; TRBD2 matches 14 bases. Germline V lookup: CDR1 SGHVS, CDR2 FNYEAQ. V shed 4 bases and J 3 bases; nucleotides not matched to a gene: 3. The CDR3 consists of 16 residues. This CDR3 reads CASSSGLAGVTDTQYF. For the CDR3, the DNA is TGTGCCAGCAGCTCGGGACTAGCGGGAGTGACAGATACGCAGTATTTT.

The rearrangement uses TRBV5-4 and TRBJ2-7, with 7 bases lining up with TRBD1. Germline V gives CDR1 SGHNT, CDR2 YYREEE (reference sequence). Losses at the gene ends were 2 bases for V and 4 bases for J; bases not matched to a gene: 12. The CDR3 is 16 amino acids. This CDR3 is CASSFGPGQSIYEQYF. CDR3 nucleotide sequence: TGTGCCAGCAGCTTTGGACCGGGACAGTCTATTTACGAGCAGTACTTC. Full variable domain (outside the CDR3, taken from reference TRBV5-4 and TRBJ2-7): ETGVTQSPTHLIKTRGQQVTLRCSSQSGHNTVSWYQQALGQGPQFIFQYYREEENGRGNFPPRFSGLQFPNYSSELNVNALELDDSALYLCASSFGPGQSIYEQYFGPGTRLTVT.

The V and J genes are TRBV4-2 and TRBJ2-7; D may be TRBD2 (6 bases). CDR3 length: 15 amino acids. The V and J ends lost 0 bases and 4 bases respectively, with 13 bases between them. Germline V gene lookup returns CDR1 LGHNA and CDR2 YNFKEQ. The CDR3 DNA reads TGTGCCAGCAGCCAAGATTTAGGGGAGGTATACGAGCAGTACTTC. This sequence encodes CASSQDLGEVYEQYF.

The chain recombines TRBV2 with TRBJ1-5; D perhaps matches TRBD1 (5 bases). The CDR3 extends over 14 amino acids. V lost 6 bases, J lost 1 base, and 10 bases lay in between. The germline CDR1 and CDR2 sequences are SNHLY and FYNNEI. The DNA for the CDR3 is TGTGCCAGCAGAGGGGCAGGGAGCAATCAGCCCCAGCATTTT. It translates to CASRGAGSNQPQHF.